This TCR beta chain was sequenced for a study of monozygotic twins with inflammatory bowel disease. For this clonotype: Antigen unknown.

Study-level results: Distinguishing T cell subtypes was not possible. TCRbeta diversity (inverse Simpson) was lower in IBD patients than in healthy co-twins.

Researchers used approximately 3.5 ug of total RNA for each TCR library. UMIs bearing a 6-nucleotide sample barcode were added through template switching. Using the 5' RACE reads, TCRdb records one entry per CDR3 protein without DNA. The table for this sample gives about 99,000 distinct CDR3 sequences. The CDR3 sequence is 15 residues long. Germline CDR1 MDHEN, CDR2 SYDVKM. Material for sequencing was blood. This TCR came from a human donor with ulcerative colitis or Crohn's disease, or a healthy co-twin of an affected twin (not recorded which). The V and J genes are TRBV28 and TRBJ2-7; TCRdb gives TRBD1 as the D gene, but with no DNA this cannot be confirmed. Here the CDR3 reads CASSLGHSRSYEQYF.